What follows are 16 T cell receptor beta chains derived from one specimen sequenced in a study of blood T cells in healthy people across ages. Together with a sample-barcoded 5' primer, a J-beta primer mix was included in a second PCR lasting about 6 to 11 cycles. Via MiXCR, TCRdb re-called the 5' RACE reads, giving one row per CDR3 protein. Of about 1,500,000 distinct CDR3 sequences in the sample, over 25% were seen once. The sequenced sample consisted of blood. These receptors were taken from a woman in her twenties or thirties in good health.

The chain uses TRBV9 and TRBJ2-7; D perhaps matches TRBD2 (5 bases). Germline values: CDR1 SGDLS, CDR2 YYNGEE. This CDR3 comprises 12 residues. Between the trimmed V and J ends, which lost 2 bases and 6 bases, there was a span of 9 bases. CDR3 in amino acids: CASSVYEGEQYF. The DNA for the CDR3 is TGTGCCAGCAGCGTTTATGAGGGCGAGCAGTACTTC.

This clonotype has more than one count but fewer than ten. This sequence joins TRBV21-1 and TRBJ2-4; the listed D gene, TRBD2, was not tested against the DNA. TRBV21-1 is assigned pseudogene status. The CDR3 extends over 13 amino acids. In nucleotides, the CDR3 is TGTGCCAGAGCCCGGGGGGGGAATGACGTTCAGTACTTC. This sequence encodes CARARGGNDVQYF.

CDR3 loop: CASSMGLRGRTYEQYF. The CDR3 DNA reads as TGTGCCAGTAGTATGGGTTTAAGGGGACGAACCTACGAGCAGTACTTC. The V and J genes are TRBV19 and TRBJ2-7, with D perhaps assigned TRBD1 or TRBD2 (5 bases each). The CDR3 consists of 16 residues. Germline assignment: CDR1 LNHDA and CDR2 SQIVND (reference sequence). Trimming cost V 3 bases and J 2 bases, with 17 bases left between them.

The chain combines TRBV30 with TRBJ2-5; TRBD2 matches at 7 bases. Trimming removed 5 bases from V and 0 bases from J; junction bases left unmatched: 9. Germline CDR1 and CDR2: GTSNPN and SVGIG (reference sequence). The CDR3 consists of 15 residues. DNA of the CDR3: TGTGCCTGGGGGAGCGGGACCCTGTACCAAGAGACCCAGTACTTC. It codes for CAWGSGTLYQETQYF.

This CDR3 reads CSVDADTIYGYTF. As DNA, the CDR3 is TGCAGCGTTGACGCGGACACTATATATGGCTACACCTTC. The chain combines TRBV29-1 with TRBJ1-2; tentatively, D is TRBD1 (5 bases). From germline, CDR1 is SQVTM and CDR2 ANQGSEA. The V end was cut by 3 bases, the J end by 5 bases, with 13 bases between. This CDR3 has 13 amino acids. The full variable domain, in which reference TRBV29-1 and TRBJ1-2 provide the parts outside the CDR3, is SAVISQKPSRDICQRGTSLTIQCQVDSQVTMMFWYRQQPGQSLTLIATANQGSEATYESGFVIDKFPISRPNLTFSTLTVSNMSPEDSSIYLCSVDADTIYGYTFGSGTRLTVV.

This clonotype has just a few counts. The J gene is TRBJ2-1, the V gene TRBV6-6; D is unresolved. This CDR3 is 14 amino acids long. From germline, CDR1 is MNHNY and CDR2 SVGAGI (reference sequence). V lost 8 bases and J lost 0, with 11 bases in between. CDR3 sequence: CASGENPSYNEQFF. The CDR3 DNA follows: TGTGCCAGCGGAGAAAACCCCTCCTACAATGAGCAGTTCTTC.

In this sample, this clonotype turned up a few times. V usage is TRBV6-2 or TRBV6-3 and J usage is TRBJ2-5; 12 bases match TRBD2. The J call may be incorrect, as the DNA end agrees better with TRBJ2-7. This CDR3 is 15 amino acids long. The V gene's germline CDR1 is MNHEY and CDR2 SVGEGT. The CDR3 reads CASSHGLAGSYEQYF. The CDR3 DNA reads as TGTGCCAGCAGCCACGGACTAGCGGGATCCTACGAGCAGTACTTC.

The sample holds a few counts of this clonotype. The chain joins TRBV4-1 to TRBJ2-5; the D is unclear. The CDR3 sequence is 16 residues long. CDR1 MGHRA and CDR2 YSYEKL come from the germline V gene. With 4 bases removed from V and 3 bases from J, the gap between germline ends came to 18 bases. The CDR3 loop reads CASSPQAGRPKETQYF. CDR3 nucleotides: TGCGCCAGCAGCCCCCAGGCCGGCAGGCCCAAAGAGACCCAGTACTTC.

Regarding this clonotype: Just one base apart from a much larger clone, this may be a read error. The chain uses TRBV12-3 or TRBV12-4 and TRBJ2-4; 8 nucleotides align to TRBD1. Losses at the gene ends were 5 bases for V and 6 bases for J; bases not matched to a gene: 9. This CDR3 contains 15 residues. This chain's CDR3 is CASSARTGTGNIQYF. CDR3 DNA sequence: TGTGCCAGCAGTGCCCGGACAGGGACAGGAAACATTCAGTACTTC.

V usage is TRBV5-1 and J usage is TRBJ1-2; the match to TRBD1 covers 9 bases. The germline V gene encodes CDR1 SGHRS and CDR2 YFSETQ. The ends lost 4 bases at V and 4 bases at J; junction bases unmatched: 5. This CDR3 region has 14 residues. CDR3 protein: CASSQTGGAYGYTF. The CDR3, as DNA: TGCGCCAGCAGCCAGACAGGGGGGGCCTATGGCTACACCTTC. Drawing the rest from reference TRBV5-1 and TRBJ1-2, the complete variable domain is KAGVTQTPRYLIKTRGQQVTLSCSPISGHRSVSWYQQTPGQGLQFLFEYFSETQRNKGNFPGRFSGRQFSNSRSEMNVSTLELGDSALYLCASSQTGGAYGYTFGSGTRLTVV.

The chain couples TRBV2 to TRBJ2-3, with unresolved D. Per germline, CDR1 SNHLY and CDR2 FYNNEI. V dropped 3 bases and J dropped 9 bases, with 16 bases sitting between them. The CDR3 runs 14 residues. The CDR3 DNA follows: TGTGCCAGCAGTGAGGTGAGCAGAACGAGGACGCAGTATTTT. The encoded protein is CASSEVSRTRTQYF.

This clonotype was picked up many times. The chain combines TRBV18 with TRBJ2-7; D is unresolved. CDR1 and CDR2 from the germline V gene are KGHSH and LQKENI. The germline V and J ends were trimmed by 8 bases and 7 bases, with 9 bases remaining between them. This CDR3 region has 10 residues. DNA for the CDR3: TGTGCCAGCAGCCCCCAGGAGCAGTACTTC. Translated: CASSPQEQYF.

This clonotype was detected a few times. The chain links TRBV6-6 to TRBJ1-1; no definite D call. Germline lookup yields CDR1 MNHNY and CDR2 SVGAGI (reference sequence). The CDR3 contains 16 residues. With 2 bases removed from V and 4 bases from J, the gap between germline ends came to 17 bases. CDR3 loop: CASSYTRPQRGTEAFF. The CDR3 nucleotides read TGTGCCAGCAGTTACACCCGACCTCAGAGAGGCACTGAAGCTTTCTTT.

This clonotype was counted many times. This chain uses TRBV4-1 with TRBJ2-7; D unresolved. The CDR3 spans 15 residues. V was pared by 1 base and J by 0 bases, with 10 bases between. Germline loops: CDR1 MGHRA, CDR2 YSYEKL. CDR3 DNA: TGCGCCAGCAGCCAAGTTTCCACGAGCTCCTACGAGCAGTACTTC. This codes for CASSQVSTSSYEQYF.

Comment on this clonotype: A single base separates this from a much larger clone, so it may be a read error. CDR3 residues: CSVVTQGKFF. The CDR3 DNA follows: TGCAGCGTTGTTACCCAGGGCAAGTTCTTC. The chain uses TRBV29-1 and TRBJ2-1; the D gene is possibly TRBD1 (5 bases). Per the germline V gene, CDR1 is SQVTM and CDR2 is ANQGSEA. V was shortened by 4 bases and J by 14 bases, with 12 bases between the two germline ends. The CDR3 has 10 amino acids.

Only a few counts were recorded for this clonotype. The rearrangement links TRBV20-1 to TRBJ2-1; 10 nucleotides agree with TRBD2. Germline values: CDR1 DFQATT, CDR2 SNEGSKA (reference sequence). The CDR3 is 21 residues long. The junction had 17 bases not matched to a gene; V was cut back by 0 bases and J by 0 bases. The CDR3 nucleotides are TGCAGTGCTAGAGATAATGGAGGGCTAGCGGGAGACAAGAGCTCCTACAATGAGCAGTTCTTC. Protein product: CSARDNGGLAGDKSSYNEQFF.